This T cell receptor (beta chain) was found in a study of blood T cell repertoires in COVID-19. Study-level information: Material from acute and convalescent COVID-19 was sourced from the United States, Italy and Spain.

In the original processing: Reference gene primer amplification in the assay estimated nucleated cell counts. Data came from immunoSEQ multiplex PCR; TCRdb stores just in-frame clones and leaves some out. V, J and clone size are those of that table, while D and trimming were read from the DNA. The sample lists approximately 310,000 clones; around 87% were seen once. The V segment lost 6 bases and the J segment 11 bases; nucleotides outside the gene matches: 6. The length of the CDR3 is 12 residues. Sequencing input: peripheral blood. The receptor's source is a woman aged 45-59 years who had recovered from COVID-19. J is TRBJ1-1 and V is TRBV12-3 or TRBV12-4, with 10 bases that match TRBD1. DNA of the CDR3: TGTGCCAGCAGCTCCACGGACAGGGGGGCTTTCTTT. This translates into CASSSTDRGAFF.